This passage covers 10 T cell receptor beta chains from one sample sequenced in a study of Graves' ophthalmopathy and Graves' hyperthyroidism. As the template, RNA transcripts were used to amplify TCR beta CDR3 regions. A first-round RT-PCR used HTBI primers, followed by a second-round multiplex PCR. TCRdb re-analysed the multiplex PCR reads in MiXCR, keeping a single row per CDR3 protein. Among some 370,000 distinct CDR3 sequences listed, 15% to 20% were seen once. Sequencing used peripheral blood. The receptors derive from an adult woman with stable Graves' hyperthyroidism.

This clonotype was detected ten times or more. The chain has TRBV27 and TRBJ2-7; D perhaps matches TRBD1 (5 bases). The CDR3 runs to 14 residues. V lost 0 bases and J 2 bases, leaving 8 bases between the germline ends. Germline loops: CDR1 MNHEY, CDR2 SMNVEV (reference sequence). CDR3 region: CASSLSLGPYEQYF. The CDR3 region has the DNA TGTGCCAGCAGTTTATCGTTGGGGCCCTACGAGCAGTACTTC.

In its sample, this clonotype was seen many times. The chain carries TRBV20-1 and TRBJ2-7; D may correspond to TRBD1 or TRBD2 (5 bases each). CDR3 length: 13 amino acids. The V end was cut by 6 bases, the J end by 11 bases, with 23 bases between. Germline V CDR1 and CDR2: DFQATT, SNEGSKA (reference sequence). The CDR3 DNA sequence: TGCAGTGCCGGGGACCTCCGCTGGCCCGGGGAGTACTTC. Protein product: CSAGDLRWPGEYF.

This clonotype was counted many times. The chain is built from TRBV6-1 and TRBJ1-1; D gene uncertain. Germline V gene data show CDR1 as MNHNS and CDR2 as SASEGT. This CDR3 has 14 amino acids. The V end lost 7 bases, the J end lost 0 bases, and 12 bases lay between the germline ends. The CDR3 loop is CASKLLDMNTEAFF. The CDR3 DNA follows: TGTGCCAGCAAACTTCTAGACATGAACACTGAAGCTTTCTTT.

This clonotype was counted at least ten times. The chain links TRBV19 to TRBJ2-7, with TRBD2 as a possible D gene (6 bases). V was pared by 9 bases and J by 2 bases, with 20 bases between. Germline values: CDR1 LNHDA, CDR2 SQIVND (reference sequence). The CDR3 covers 15 residues. CDR3 amino acids: CASTPTGRGTYEQYF. CDR3 in DNA: TGTGCCAGCACCCCAACCGGGAGAGGGACCTACGAGCAGTACTTC.

This clonotype has at least ten counts. The gene calls are TRBV20-1 and TRBJ1-1; 8 nucleotides match TRBD1. Trimming at V came to 0 bases and at J to 0 bases, leaving 9 bases not matched to a gene. This CDR3 is 17 amino acids long. In germline, CDR1 is DFQATT, CDR2 SNEGSKA (reference sequence). The CDR3 spells CSARDGTGMSVNTEAFF. The DNA for the CDR3 is TGCAGTGCTAGAGATGGGACAGGAATGAGCGTGAACACTGAAGCTTTCTTT.

The table lists this clonotype with many counts. The chain joins TRBV28 to TRBJ2-7, with a tentative D call TRBD1 (6 bases). The CDR3 spans 14 residues. V was trimmed by 5 bases and J by 3 bases, leaving 14 bases between them. Germline V gene lookup returns CDR1 MDHEN and CDR2 SYDVKM. The CDR3 DNA is TGTGCCAGCAGTAGTACGGGACACCGCTACGAGCAGTACTTC. This encodes CASSSTGHRYEQYF.

This clonotype was recorded many times. This sequence joins TRBV29-1 and TRBJ2-5; perhaps TRBD2 as D (7 bases). CDR1 and CDR2 from the germline V gene are SQVTM and ANQGSEA. The CDR3 length is 13 residues. V was cut by 6 bases and J by 4 bases, with 15 bases left in between. The CDR3: CSVRRGGGETQYF. The DNA for the CDR3 is TGCAGCGTCCGACGGGGAGGGGGAGAGACCCAGTACTTC.

This clonotype was seen many times. The rearrangement uses TRBV5-1 and TRBJ1-1; D gene ambiguous. The CDR3 contains 14 residues. Trimming removed 8 bases from V and 3 bases from J, with 17 bases in between. The germline V gene encodes CDR1 SGHRS and CDR2 YFSETQ. CDR3 loop: CASHKRPQDTEAFF. The CDR3 DNA reads as TGCGCCAGTCATAAAAGGCCGCAAGACACTGAAGCTTTCTTT.

This clonotype was seen many times. A much larger clone lies one base from this, so it may be a read error. In this CDR3 the conserved last residue, phenylalanine or tryptophan, is missing, so a read error is likely. This chain links TRBV7-2 with TRBJ1-1; 9 nucleotides line up with TRBD1. CDR3 length: 13 residues. CDR1 and CDR2 (germline): SGHTA, FQGNSA. V lost 3 bases, J lost 5 bases, and 1 base stayed unmatched. The DNA for the CDR3 is TGTGCCAGCAGCTTTGACAGGGGGACTGAAGCTTTCCTT. The encoded protein is CASSFDRGTEAFL.

In this sample, this clonotype turned up many times. This chain joins TRBV6-5 and TRBJ1-2; D is ambiguous. The V end was cut by 4 bases, the J end by 1 base, with 10 bases between. Germline CDR1 MNHEY, CDR2 SVGAGI. The CDR3 contains 14 residues. This CDR3 is CASSSYLGNYGYTF. Written as DNA, the CDR3 is TGTGCCAGCAGTTCGTACCTTGGTAACTATGGCTACACCTTC.